The 23 T cell receptor beta chains given below trace back to one sample, sequenced in a study of response to subunit inactivated influenza vaccine. TCRdb re-derived calls from the RT-PCR reads in MiXCR, one entry per CDR3 protein. The sample lists about 700,000 distinct CDR3 sequences; approximately 14% were seen once. Material: PBMCs from blood, obtained about 13 days after vaccination. These receptors were collected from a man aged 50-60 years who received an inactivated influenza vaccine.

The chain has TRBV10-3 and TRBJ2-5; no reliable D call. The CDR3 length is 14 residues. Trimming removed 3 bases at V and 4 bases at J, with 12 bases between. Germline V gene lookup returns CDR1 ENHRY and CDR2 SYGVKD. CDR3 protein: CAISDTRSGETQYF. The CDR3 coding sequence is TGTGCCATCAGTGATACGAGGAGTGGAGAGACCCAGTACTTC.

A few counts support this clonotype. The rearrangement uses TRBV11-1 and TRBJ2-7; tentative D call: TRBD2 (6 bases). Germline V lookup: CDR1 SGHAT, CDR2 FQDESV (reference sequence). Trimming removed 1 base at V and 5 bases at J, with 12 bases between. The CDR3 has 14 amino acids. The CDR3 reads CASSLGEWRDEQYF. The CDR3 coding sequence is TGTGCCAGCAGCTTAGGAGAATGGAGGGACGAGCAGTACTTC.

This clonotype was observed a handful of times. The chain joins TRBV19 to TRBJ2-1; 11 nucleotides match TRBD2. The germline V gene encodes CDR1 LNHDA and CDR2 SQIVND (reference sequence). V shed 5 bases and J 2 bases; nucleotides not matched to a gene: 5. The CDR3 has 16 residues. The CDR3 region is CASSRRLAGTYNEQFF. CDR3 coding DNA: TGTGCCAGTAGTCGTAGACTAGCGGGGACCTACAATGAGCAGTTCTTC.

This clonotype has ten or more counts. The rearrangement links TRBV7-8 to TRBJ2-7; 8 bases fit TRBD1. The germline gives CDR1 SGHVS, CDR2 FQNEAQ. The CDR3 spans 17 residues. The junction had 12 bases not matched to a gene; V was cut back by 5 bases and J by 0 bases. CDR3 coding DNA: TGTGCCAGCAGCCCGGGGACAGGTTCGGTGGGCTCCTACGAGCAGTACTTC. Its translation: CASSPGTGSVGSYEQYF.

This clonotype has at least ten counts. The chain joins TRBV12-3 or TRBV12-4 to TRBJ1-6; 10 bases fit TRBD1. J lost 7 bases, V lost 4 bases, and 4 bases had no gene match. The CDR3 contains 15 residues. The CDR3 here is CASSSGQGGNSPLHF. CDR3 sequence (DNA): TGTGCCAGCAGTTCCGGACAGGGGGGAAATTCACCCCTCCACTTT.

The chain is built from TRBV9 and TRBJ2-1; D is perhaps TRBD2 (6 bases). V was clipped by 0 bases and J by 0 bases, with 19 bases between them. Germline CDR1 SGDLS, CDR2 YYNGEE. This CDR3 is built from 19 residues. The CDR3 loop is CASSVGPARGSYSYNEQFF. CDR3 bases: TGTGCCAGCAGCGTAGGTCCAGCGCGGGGCTCCTACTCCTACAATGAGCAGTTCTTC.

The chain employs TRBV5-5 and TRBJ2-2; a possible D gene is TRBD2 (7 bases). Between the trimmed V and J ends, which lost 2 bases and 2 bases, there was a span of 31 bases. The CDR3 covers 22 residues. Germline V gives CDR1 SGHKS, CDR2 YYEKEE (reference sequence). The CDR3 sequence: CASSFGPVRRRGPPNNTGELFF. Written as DNA, the CDR3 is TGTGCCAGCAGCTTCGGCCCTGTAAGGAGGCGGGGGCCTCCCAATAACACCGGGGAGCTGTTTTTT.

This clonotype was observed a few times. The J gene is TRBJ2-2, the V gene TRBV5-8; D perhaps matches TRBD1 (6 bases). Deletions cut 3 bases from V and 1 base from J, with 10 bases between. The CDR3 consists of 15 residues. Germline lookup yields CDR1 SGHTS and CDR2 YDEGEE. CDR3 sequence: CASSSGQQNTGELFF. CDR3 DNA: TGTGCCAGCAGCTCCGGACAGCAGAACACCGGGGAGCTGTTTTTT.

This clonotype was recorded a few times. The chain combines TRBV7-9 with TRBJ1-6; D call uncertain. This CDR3 is built from 15 residues. V dropped 0 bases and J dropped 6 bases, with 9 bases sitting between them. Looked up from germline, CDR1 is SEHNR and CDR2 is FQNEAQ (reference sequence). The CDR3 is CASSLASGLNSPLHF. For the CDR3, the DNA is TGTGCCAGCAGCTTAGCGTCCGGCCTTAATTCACCCCTCCACTTT.

V is TRBV20-1 and J is TRBJ2-1; 13 positions agree with TRBD2. CDR1 is DFQATT and CDR2 is SNEGSKA in the germline V gene (reference sequence). Trimming at V came to 2 bases and at J to 6 bases, leaving 4 bases not matched to a gene. CDR3 length: 15 amino acids. The CDR3 nucleotides are TGCAGTGCTAGAAGGACTAGCGGGGGATTCAATGAGCAGTTCTTC. As protein: CSARRTSGGFNEQFF.

The chain uses TRBV20-1 and TRBJ2-3; TRBD2 matches 9 bases. This CDR3 spans 17 amino acids. The J segment lost 0 bases and the V segment lost 0 bases, leaving 7 bases of the junction unmatched. The germline V gene has CDR1 DFQATT and CDR2 SNEGSKA (reference sequence). Here the CDR3 reads CSARDNGGRASTDTQYF. The CDR3 nucleotides read TGCAGTGCTAGAGATAACGGCGGGAGGGCCAGCACAGATACGCAGTATTTT.

The chain couples TRBV6-5 to TRBJ2-1; 7 bases agree with TRBD1. Germline CDR1 MNHEY, CDR2 SVGAGI. V lost 0 bases, J lost 1 base, and 3 bases stayed unmatched. This CDR3 spans 16 amino acids. CDR3 sequence reads: CASSYSPGGSYNEQFF. The CDR3 coding sequence is TGTGCCAGCAGTTACTCTCCAGGGGGATCCTACAATGAGCAGTTCTTC.

This clonotype was found a few times. The chain uses TRBV6-2 or TRBV6-3 and TRBJ2-1, with 9 positions matching TRBD2. J was trimmed by 7 bases and V by 4 bases; bases with no gene match: 5. Per germline, CDR1 MNHEY and CDR2 SVGEGT. The CDR3 sequence is 14 residues long. The CDR3 here is CASSSLAGRNEQFF. CDR3 in DNA: TGTGCCAGCAGTTCTCTAGCGGGGAGGAATGAGCAGTTCTTC.

This clonotype was found a few times. The chain combines TRBV10-3 with TRBJ2-1, with TRBD2 identical over 10 bases. Losses at the gene ends were 3 bases for V and 7 bases for J; bases not matched to a gene: 6. The CDR3 length is 15 residues. Germline lookup yields CDR1 ENHRY and CDR2 SYGVKD. The CDR3 protein is CAISELAGSGNEQFF. The CDR3 DNA reads TGTGCCATCAGTGAACTAGCGGGAAGCGGGAATGAGCAGTTCTTC.

This chain links TRBV7-2 with TRBJ2-3, with D hard to call. CDR3 length: 15 amino acids. Trimming took 2 bases from V and 1 from J, leaving 10 bases between them. The germline V gene has CDR1 SGHTA and CDR2 FQGNSA. The CDR3 sequence is CASSLSLYGTDTQYF. The CDR3 bases are TGTGCCAGCAGCTTATCATTATATGGCACAGATACGCAGTATTTT. The full variable domain, with the rest looked up from reference TRBV7-2 and TRBJ2-3, is GAGVSQSPSNKVTEKGKDVELRCDPISGHTALYWYRQSLGQGLEFLIYFQGNSAPDKSGLPSDRFSAERTGGSVSTLTIQRTQQEDSAVYLCASSLSLYGTDTQYFGPGTRLTVL.

In its sample, this clonotype was seen a few times. The chain uses TRBV20-1 and TRBJ2-5; 7 bases match TRBD2. The trim removed 1 base at V and 3 bases at J, leaving 5 bases unmatched. The CDR3 runs to 14 residues. CDR1 and CDR2 (germline): DFQATT, SNEGSKA (reference sequence). This CDR3 reads CSARGWLAEETQYF. In DNA form, the CDR3 reads TGCAGTGCTAGAGGGTGGCTAGCGGAAGAGACCCAGTACTTC.

This chain links TRBV7-9 with TRBJ2-3; TRBD2 agrees at 10 bases. Looked up from germline, CDR1 is SEHNR and CDR2 is FQNEAQ (reference sequence). This CDR3 is built from 17 residues. V lost 0 bases to trimming and J lost 4 bases; unmatched junction nucleotides: 7. The CDR3 is CASSLALAGLFADTQYF. In DNA form, the CDR3 reads TGTGCCAGCAGCTTAGCACTAGCGGGATTGTTTGCAGATACGCAGTATTTT.

V gene TRBV5-1 combines with J gene TRBJ1-1, with 9 bases that match TRBD1. Trimming cost V 4 bases and J 4 bases; bases outside gene matches: 5. Looked up from germline, CDR1 is SGHRS and CDR2 is YFSETQ. The CDR3 contains 14 residues. The CDR3 bases are TGCGCCAGCAGCGGACAGGGGATCGTCACTGAAGCTTTCTTT. Residues: CASSGQGIVTEAFF.

The rearrangement joins TRBV4-2 to TRBJ2-7; D perhaps matches TRBD1 (5 bases). V shed 2 bases and J shed 2 bases, with 7 bases lying between them. CDR3 length: 13 residues. The germline CDR1 and CDR2 sequences are LGHNA and YNFKEQ. The DNA for the CDR3 is TGTGCCAGCAGCCAATGGGGCACCTACGAGCAGTACTTC. It specifies CASSQWGTYEQYF.

This clonotype was counted a few times. The rearrangement uses TRBV11-2 and TRBJ2-7, with D perhaps TRBD2 (6 bases). This CDR3 is built from 13 residues. The germline V gene encodes CDR1 SGHAT and CDR2 FQNNGV. With 6 bases removed from V and 3 bases from J, the gap between germline ends came to 12 bases. The CDR3 coding sequence is TGTGCCAGCAGACGGGACTCTAACTACGAGCAGTACTTC. Translation: CASRRDSNYEQYF.

This clonotype occurred a few times. The V call is TRBV24-1, the J call TRBJ2-3; the D is unclear. V was pared by 3 bases and J by 0 bases, with 3 bases between. Germline V gene lookup returns CDR1 KGHDR and CDR2 SFDVKD. The CDR3 has 13 residues. CDR3 in DNA: TGTGCCACCAGTGATGTTAGCACAGATACGCAGTATTTT. It translates to CATSDVSTDTQYF.

This clonotype was counted only a few times. The chain couples TRBV7-9 to TRBJ2-1; D might be TRBD2 (5 bases). The germline V and J ends were trimmed by 2 bases and 8 bases, with 16 bases remaining between them. The CDR3 extends over 15 amino acids. In germline, CDR1 is SEHNR, CDR2 FQNEAQ (reference sequence). The chain's CDR3 is CASSLMGDHTYEQFF. Written as DNA, the CDR3 is TGTGCCAGCAGCTTAATGGGAGACCACACCTATGAGCAGTTCTTC.

This clonotype was seen a single time. The gene calls are TRBV7-2 and TRBJ1-1; D possibly corresponds to TRBD1 (5 bases). V shed 1 base and J shed 8 bases, with 14 bases lying between them. The CDR3 spans 14 residues. Germline CDR1 SGHTA, CDR2 FQGNSA. Here the CDR3 reads CASSLGPQGREAFF. The CDR3 DNA is TGTGCCAGCAGCTTAGGCCCTCAGGGTAGGGAAGCTTTCTTT.